The clone carrying this T cell receptor (beta chain) has more than one count but fewer than ten. Its matching antigen is unknown. Via MiXCR, TCRdb re-called the 5' RACE reads, giving one row per CDR3 protein. The sample includes 1.5 million to 2 million distinct CDR3 sequences, roughly a third of them seen just once. The CDR3 loop spans 13 amino acids. Trimming left V 4 bases short and J 5 bases short, with 11 bases between. CDR1 KGHDR and CDR2 SFDVKD come from the germline V gene. The entry originates in a study of identical twins. Whole-study findings and limits: Twin-shared out-of-frame alpha sequences were enriched for low generation probability.

V is TRBV24-1 and J is TRBJ2-7, with D possibly being TRBD1 (5 bases). The specimen sequenced was cord blood. This receptor was identified in a newborn girl in good health. The CDR3 bases are TGTGCCACCAGTGACCGCGACAGCCACGAGCAGTACTTC. Protein product: CATSDRDSHEQYF.